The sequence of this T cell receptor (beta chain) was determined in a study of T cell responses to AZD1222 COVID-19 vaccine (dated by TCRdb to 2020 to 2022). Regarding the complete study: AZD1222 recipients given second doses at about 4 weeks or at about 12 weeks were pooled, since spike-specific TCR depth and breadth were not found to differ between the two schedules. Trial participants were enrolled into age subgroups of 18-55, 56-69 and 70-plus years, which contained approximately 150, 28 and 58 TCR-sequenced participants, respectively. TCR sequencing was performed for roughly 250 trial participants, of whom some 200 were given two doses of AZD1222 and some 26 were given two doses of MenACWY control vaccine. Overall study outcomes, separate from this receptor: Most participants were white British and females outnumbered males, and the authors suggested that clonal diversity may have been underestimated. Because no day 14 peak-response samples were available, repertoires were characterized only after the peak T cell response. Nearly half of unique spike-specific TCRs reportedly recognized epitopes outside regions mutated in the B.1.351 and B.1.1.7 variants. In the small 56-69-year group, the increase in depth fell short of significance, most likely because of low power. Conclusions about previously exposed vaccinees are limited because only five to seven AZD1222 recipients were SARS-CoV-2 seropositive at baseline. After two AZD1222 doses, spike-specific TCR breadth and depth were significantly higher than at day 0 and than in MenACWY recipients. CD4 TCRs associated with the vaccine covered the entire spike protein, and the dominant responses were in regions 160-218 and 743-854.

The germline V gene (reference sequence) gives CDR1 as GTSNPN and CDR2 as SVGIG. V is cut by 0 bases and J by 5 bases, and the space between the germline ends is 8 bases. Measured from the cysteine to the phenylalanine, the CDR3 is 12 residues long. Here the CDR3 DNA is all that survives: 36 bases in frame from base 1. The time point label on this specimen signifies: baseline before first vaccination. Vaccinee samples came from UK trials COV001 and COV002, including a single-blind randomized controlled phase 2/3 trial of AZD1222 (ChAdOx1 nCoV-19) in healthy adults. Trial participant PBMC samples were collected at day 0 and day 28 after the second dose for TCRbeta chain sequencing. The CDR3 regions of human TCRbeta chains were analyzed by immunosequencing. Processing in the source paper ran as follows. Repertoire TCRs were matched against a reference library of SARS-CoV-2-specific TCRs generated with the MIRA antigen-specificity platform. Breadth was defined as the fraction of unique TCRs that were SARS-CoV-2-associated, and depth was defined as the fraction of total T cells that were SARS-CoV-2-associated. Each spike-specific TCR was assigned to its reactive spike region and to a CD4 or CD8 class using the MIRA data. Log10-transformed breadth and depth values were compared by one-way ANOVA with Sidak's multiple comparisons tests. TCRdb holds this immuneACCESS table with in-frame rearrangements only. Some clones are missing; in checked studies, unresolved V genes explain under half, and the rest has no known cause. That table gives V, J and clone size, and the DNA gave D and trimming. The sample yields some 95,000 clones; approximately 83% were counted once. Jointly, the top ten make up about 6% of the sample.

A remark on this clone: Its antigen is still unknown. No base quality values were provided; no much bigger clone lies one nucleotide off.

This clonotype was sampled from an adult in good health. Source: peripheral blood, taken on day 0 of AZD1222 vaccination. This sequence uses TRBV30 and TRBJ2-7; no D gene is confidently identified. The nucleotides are TGTGCCTGGAGTGTAGCGATGGACGAGCAGTACTTC. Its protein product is CAWSVAMDEQYF.